This passage covers 2 T cell receptor beta chains from one sample sequenced in a study of shared clonotypes between healthy human individuals. Assay used: immunoSEQ multiplex PCR; TCRdb lists only in-frame clones, some missing. The data hold 1,400,000 or so clones, with 98% to 99% observed a single time. The material sequenced was naive CD4+ T cells sorted from blood. Subset here: CD45RA+ positively selected. The source is a man aged 25-40 years in good health.

The chain uses TRBV6-6 and TRBJ2-5; a possible D gene is TRBD1 (6 bases). The CDR3 consists of 13 residues. Trimming took 6 bases from V and 1 from J, leaving 9 bases between them. From germline, CDR1 is MNHNY and CDR2 SVGAGI (reference sequence). The CDR3 DNA reads as TGTGCCAGCAGAAAGGACAGCCAAGAGACCCAGTACTTC. The encoded protein is CASRKDSQETQYF.

The chain links TRBV7-2 to TRBJ2-7; either TRBD1 or TRBD2 may fit D (5 bases each). There are 14 residues in the CDR3. The V gene lost 2 bases and the J gene lost 4 bases, with 12 bases spanning the gap. Germline CDR1 and CDR2: SGHTA and FQGNSA. The CDR3 bases are TGTGCCAGCAGCTTATGGACGGGGCCGTACGAGCAGTACTTC. Residues: CASSLWTGPYEQYF.